The 11 T cell receptor beta chains presented below share a single source sample, sequenced in a study of Ad26.COV2.S vaccination and SARS-CoV-2 variants. This table comes from immunoSEQ multiplex PCR, and its TCRdb copy is limited to in-frame clones, with some not included. The top ten hold over 1.3% of the sample, which has roughly 700,000 clones, 70% to 90% seen once. Treatment of the sample: roughly 18 received Ad26.COV2.S at low or high dose, single or two shots; about 5 received placebo; per-sample allocation not given. Day 63 after the first vaccine or placebo injection was the time point for sampling. Sample: peripheral blood, taken in a trial of Ad26.COV2.S vaccine versus placebo. These receptors came from a person aged 18-65 years who received the Ad26.COV2.S COVID-19 vaccine or a placebo.

This chain uses TRBV7-6 with TRBJ2-3; 9 bases are a match to TRBD1. CDR3 size: 15 residues. Germline loops: CDR1 SGHVS, CDR2 FNYEAQ. Trimming cost V 5 bases and J 8 bases; bases outside gene matches: 11. The CDR3: CASSTGTGQGGTQYF. In DNA, the CDR3 is TGTGCCAGCAGCACCGGGACAGGGCAGGGGGGTACGCAGTATTTT.

This sequence joins TRBV2 and TRBJ2-1; D call uncertain. Trimming removed 5 bases at V and 9 bases at J, with 5 bases between. CDR1 and CDR2 (germline): SNHLY, FYNNEI. The CDR3 has 10 residues. The CDR3 protein is CASSSVEQFF. CDR3 bases: TGTGCCAGCAGTAGTGTTGAGCAGTTCTTC.

In DNA form, the CDR3 reads TGTGCCAGCAGCCCCAGTCACACCTACAATGAGCAGTTCTTC. Translating it yields CASSPSHTYNEQFF. This chain joins TRBV4-2 and TRBJ2-1; D uncertain. Trimming stripped 4 bases from V and 2 bases from J, with 9 bases between. Germline assignment: CDR1 LGHNA and CDR2 YNFKEQ. The CDR3 extends over 14 amino acids.

The rearrangement uses TRBV7-7 and TRBJ1-3, with D tentatively TRBD1 (5 bases). The CDR3 is 13 amino acids. With 4 bases removed from V and 2 bases from J, the gap between germline ends came to 6 bases. Germline V gene data show CDR1 as SSHAT and CDR2 as FNYEAQ (reference sequence). The CDR3 spells CASSSGPGNTIYF. As DNA, the CDR3 is TGTGCCAGCAGCTCGGGACCTGGAAACACCATATATTTT.

This chain links TRBV7-9 with TRBJ1-1; D gene uncertain. V was pared by 4 bases and J by 1 base, with 13 bases between. Germline lookup yields CDR1 SEHNR and CDR2 FQNEAQ (reference sequence). This CDR3 spans 15 amino acids. CDR3 region: CASSSSAIGNTEAFF. The CDR3 bases are TGTGCCAGCAGCTCTTCGGCGATAGGGAACACTGAAGCTTTCTTT.

The rearrangement joins TRBV27 to TRBJ2-7, with D perhaps matching TRBD2 (6 bases). CDR3 length: 13 amino acids. The V gene lost 5 bases and the J gene lost 0 bases, with 8 bases spanning the gap. The germline V gene encodes CDR1 MNHEY and CDR2 SMNVEV (reference sequence). CDR3 nucleotide sequence: TGTGCCAGCAGTGGAGCGGGCTCCTACGAGCAGTACTTC. It specifies CASSGAGSYEQYF.

This chain links TRBV29-1 with TRBJ1-1; no clear D. CDR1 and CDR2 from the germline V gene are SQVTM and ANQGSEA. Deletions cut 4 bases from V and 4 bases from J, with 13 bases between. The CDR3 contains 13 residues. CDR3 sequence reads: CSVVRPLSTEAFF. The CDR3 region has the DNA TGCAGCGTTGTCAGGCCCCTTAGCACTGAAGCTTTCTTT. The full variable domain, completed using reference TRBV29-1 and TRBJ1-1, is SAVISQKPSRDICQRGTSLTIQCQVDSQVTMMFWYRQQPGQSLTLIATANQGSEATYESGFVIDKFPISRPNLTFSTLTVSNMSPEDSSIYLCSVVRPLSTEAFFGQGTRLTVV.

V and J are TRBV4-2 and TRBJ2-2; 8 bases align to TRBD1. This CDR3 comprises 15 residues. J lost 5 bases, V lost 8 bases, and 10 bases had no gene match. Germline V CDR1 and CDR2: LGHNA, YNFKEQ. CDR3 loop: CASGRGTGGTGELFF. The CDR3 DNA reads TGTGCCAGCGGCCGGGGGACAGGAGGGACCGGGGAGCTGTTTTTT.

The V gene is TRBV4-2, the J gene TRBJ2-5, with D perhaps matching TRBD2 (5 bases). The CDR3 runs 15 residues. The germline V gene encodes CDR1 LGHNA and CDR2 YNFKEQ. The V end was cut by 2 bases, the J end by 3 bases, with 13 bases between. CDR3 residues: CASSQKAAVEETQYF. The CDR3 DNA sequence: TGTGCCAGCAGCCAAAAAGCGGCGGTAGAAGAGACCCAGTACTTC.

This chain joins TRBV2 and TRBJ1-2, with TRBD1 as a possible D gene (5 bases). V was cut by 8 bases and J by 0 bases, with 25 bases left in between. This CDR3 is 18 amino acids long. CDR1 and CDR2 (germline): SNHLY, FYNNEI. CDR3 sequence reads: CASRGGGYQASSNYGYTF. The CDR3 region has the DNA TGTGCCAGCCGTGGGGGGGGGTATCAAGCTTCTTCTAACTATGGCTACACCTTC.

This clone was seen a single time. V and J are TRBV5-1 and TRBJ2-7, with D perhaps assigned TRBD1 or TRBD2 (5 bases each). The germline V gene encodes CDR1 SGHRS and CDR2 YFSETQ. The germline V and J ends were trimmed by 1 base and 3 bases, with 20 bases remaining between them. This CDR3 is 17 amino acids long. This chain's CDR3 is CASSLYDSGTAIYEQYF. In nucleotides, the CDR3 is TGCGCCAGCAGCTTGTACGACTCGGGGACCGCCATCTACGAGCAGTACTTC.